The TCR beta chain under discussion was sequenced for a study of shared clonotypes between healthy human individuals. Some clones are missing from TCRdb's copy, which holds only in-frame ones; the method was immunoSEQ multiplex PCR. The sample yields about 2.1 million clones, 90% to 95% seen once. After removal of 1 base from V and 0 bases from J, the junction contained 12 bases not matched to a gene. The CDR3 is 18 residues long. The germline V gene encodes CDR1 SGHRS and CDR2 YFSETQ. Naive-designated CD8 cells lacked CD45RO, were positively enriched for CCR7, and omitted terminally differentiated effector memory CD45RA+ cells.

The rearrangement uses TRBV5-1 and TRBJ1-2; TRBD1 matches at 7 bases. This sequence was found in a man aged 18 to 30 in good health. Some clones in this sample may be carry-over from other donors' samples. The sample consisted of naive CD8+ T cells from PBMCs. The CDR3 region is CASSLLARTGDANYGYTF. CDR3 nucleotide sequence: TGCGCCAGCAGCTTGTTGGCTCGAACAGGGGACGCTAACTATGGCTACACCTTC.